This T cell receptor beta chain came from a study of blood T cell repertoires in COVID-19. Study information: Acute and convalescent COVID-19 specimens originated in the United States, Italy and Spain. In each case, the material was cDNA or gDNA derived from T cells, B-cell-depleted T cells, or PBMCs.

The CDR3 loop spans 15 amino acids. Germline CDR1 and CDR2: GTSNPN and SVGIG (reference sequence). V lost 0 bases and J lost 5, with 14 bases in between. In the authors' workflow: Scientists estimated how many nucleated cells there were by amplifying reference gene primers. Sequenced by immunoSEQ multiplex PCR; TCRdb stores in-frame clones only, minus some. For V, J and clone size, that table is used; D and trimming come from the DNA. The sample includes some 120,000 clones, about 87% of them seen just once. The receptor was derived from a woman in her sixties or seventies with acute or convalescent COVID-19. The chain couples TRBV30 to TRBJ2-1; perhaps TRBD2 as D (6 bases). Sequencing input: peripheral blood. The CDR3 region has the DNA TGTGCCTGGAGTGTGGGGCTAGCGAGGGACAATGAGCAGTTCTTC. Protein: CAWSVGLARDNEQFF.